The clone carrying this TCR beta chain was found a few times. Its antigen remains unidentified. This sample was taken from a study of T cells in localized non-small cell lung cancer. Profiling relied on immunoSEQ multiplex PCR, and the TCRdb table lists in-frame clones only, not all of them. This table holds roughly 84,000 clones, around 90% found once. Overall study results and limits: The study detected a median around 61 of the top 100 tumor clones in adjacent lung.

The TCR was taken from a woman aged 35 to 70 with stage I squamous cell lung carcinoma. Material: peripheral blood, obtained before any cancer treatment.

The CDR3 DNA sequence: TGCGCCAGCAGCCCCGGACATGTCCCCGGGGAGCTGTTTTTT. This codes for CASSPGHVPGELFF. The V call is TRBV5-1, the J call TRBJ2-2, with D possibly being TRBD1 (5 bases). CDR1 is SGHRS, CDR2 YFSETQ, per germline. Trimming took off 4 bases at V and 6 bases at J, with 13 bases between the two ends. The CDR3 extends over 14 amino acids.